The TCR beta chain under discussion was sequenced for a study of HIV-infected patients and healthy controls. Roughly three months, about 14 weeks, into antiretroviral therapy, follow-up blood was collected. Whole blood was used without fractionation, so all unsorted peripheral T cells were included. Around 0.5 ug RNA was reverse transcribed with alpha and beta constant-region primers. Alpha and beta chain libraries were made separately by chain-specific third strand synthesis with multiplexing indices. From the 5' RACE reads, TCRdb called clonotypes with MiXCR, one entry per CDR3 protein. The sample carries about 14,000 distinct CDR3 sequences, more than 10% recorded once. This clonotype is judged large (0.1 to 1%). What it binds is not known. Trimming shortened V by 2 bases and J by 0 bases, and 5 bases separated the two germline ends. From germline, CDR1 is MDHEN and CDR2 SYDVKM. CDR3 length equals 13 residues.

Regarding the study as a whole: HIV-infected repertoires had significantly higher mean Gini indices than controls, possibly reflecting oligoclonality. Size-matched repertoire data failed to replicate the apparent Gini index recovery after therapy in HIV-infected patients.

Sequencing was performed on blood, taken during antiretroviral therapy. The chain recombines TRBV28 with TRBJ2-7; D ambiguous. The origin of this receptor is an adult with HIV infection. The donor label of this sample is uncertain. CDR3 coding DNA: TGTGCCAGCAGTTTAGGGGTCTCCTACGAGCAGTACTTC. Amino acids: CASSLGVSYEQYF. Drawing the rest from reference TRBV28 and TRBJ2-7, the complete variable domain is DVKVTQSSRYLVKRTGEKVFLECVQDMDHENMFWYRQDPGLGLRLIYFSYDVKMKEKGDIPEGYSVSREKKERFSLILESASTNQTSMYLCASSLGVSYEQYFGPGTRLTVT.